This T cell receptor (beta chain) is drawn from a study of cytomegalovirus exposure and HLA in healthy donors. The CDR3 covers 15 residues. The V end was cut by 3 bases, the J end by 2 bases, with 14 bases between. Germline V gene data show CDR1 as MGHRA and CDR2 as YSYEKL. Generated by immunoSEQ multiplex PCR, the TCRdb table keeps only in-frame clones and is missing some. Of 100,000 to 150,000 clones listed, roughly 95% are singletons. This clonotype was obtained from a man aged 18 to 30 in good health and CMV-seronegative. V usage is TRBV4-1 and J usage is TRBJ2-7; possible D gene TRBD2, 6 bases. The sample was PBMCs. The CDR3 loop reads CASSQGDFYAYEQYF. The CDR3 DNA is TGCGCCAGCAGCCAGGGGGACTTTTATGCCTACGAGCAGTACTTC.